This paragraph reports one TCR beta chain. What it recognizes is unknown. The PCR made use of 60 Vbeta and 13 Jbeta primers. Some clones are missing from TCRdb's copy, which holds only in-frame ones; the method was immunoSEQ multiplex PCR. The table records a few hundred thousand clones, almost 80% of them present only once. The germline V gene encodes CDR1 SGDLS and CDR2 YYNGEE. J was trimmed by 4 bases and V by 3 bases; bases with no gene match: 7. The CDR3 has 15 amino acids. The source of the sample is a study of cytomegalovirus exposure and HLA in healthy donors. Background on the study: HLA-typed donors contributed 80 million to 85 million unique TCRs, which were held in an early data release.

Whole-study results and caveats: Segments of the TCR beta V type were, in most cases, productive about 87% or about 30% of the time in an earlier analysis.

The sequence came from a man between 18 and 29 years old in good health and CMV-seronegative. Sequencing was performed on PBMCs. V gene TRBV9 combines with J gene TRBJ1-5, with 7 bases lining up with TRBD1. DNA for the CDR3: TGTGCCAGCAGCGCAGGGGACAGCCTTAATCAGCCCCAGCATTTT. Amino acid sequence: CASSAGDSLNQPQHF. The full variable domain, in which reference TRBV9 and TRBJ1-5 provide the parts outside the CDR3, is DSGVTQTPKHLITATGQRVTLRCSPRSGDLSVYWYQQSLDQGLQFLIQYYNGEERAKGNILERFSAQQFPDLHSELNLSSLELGDSALYFCASSAGDSLNQPQHFGDGTRLSIL.